This T cell receptor beta chain was documented in a study of blood T cells in healthy people across ages. This clonotype was picked up one time. Donors were systemically healthy Caucasian individuals from Russia aged about 6 to 95 years. With a J-beta primer mix and a sample-barcoded 5' primer, a second PCR ran about 6 to 11 cycles. Each CDR3 protein gets one entry after TCRdb re-called the 5' RACE reads with MiXCR. The repertoire holds about 1.5 million distinct CDR3 sequences, with 42% as singletons. What was sequenced was blood. The TCR was taken from a woman under 30 in good health.

For the CDR3, the DNA is TGTGCCAGCAGACAAACCGGGACTAGCACGTCCCACGAGCAGTACTTC. Translation gives CASRQTGTSTSHEQYF. V usage is TRBV4-2 and J usage is TRBJ2-4, with 9 bases identical to TRBD2. The end of the DNA aligns better with TRBJ2-7, so the J call may be wrong. The CDR3 length is 16 residues. Per the germline V gene, CDR1 is LGHNA and CDR2 is YNFKEQ.